The clone carrying this T cell receptor beta chain turned up a few times. Its cognate antigen is unknown. The donors were members of the roughly 120-subject validation cohort (separate from the approximately 730-subject first cohort). The entry originates in a study of cytomegalovirus exposure and HLA in healthy donors. The CDR3 consists of 13 residues. V lost 4 bases, J lost 2 bases, and 11 bases lay in between. Germline V lookup: CDR1 SQVTM, CDR2 ANQGSEA. Repertoires were generated with immunoSEQ multiplex PCR, while TCRdb's copy carries only in-frame clones and drops some. This repertoire shows 100,000 to 150,000 clones, roughly 89% found once; its top ten account for more than 1.5%. Points from the study as a whole: Three CMV-associated chains proved CMV antigen-specific in vitro. Overall, about 160 TCR beta chains were annotated as cytomegalovirus-associated. Most TCR sequences were uncommon, yet certain public TCRs appeared in many donors.

Source material: PBMCs. The V and J genes are TRBV29-1 and TRBJ1-1; no definite D call. The sequence was obtained from a woman aged 18-29 years in good health and CMV-seronegative. The CDR3: CSVGRGFNTEAFF. The CDR3 DNA sequence: TGCAGCGTTGGACGGGGATTCAACACTGAAGCTTTCTTT.